This T cell receptor (beta chain) was observed in a study of T-cell reconstitution after alpha-beta-depleted transplantation in children. Germline lookup yields CDR1 DFQATT and CDR2 SNEGSKA (reference sequence). Trimming cost V 3 bases and J 3 bases, with 15 bases left between them. The CDR3 contains 15 residues. This clonotype was detected only a few times. Unique molecular identifiers were incorporated when the TCRbeta library was constructed. TCRdb fed the PCR reads into MiXCR, producing one record per CDR3 protein. The table has 90,000 to 120,000 distinct CDR3 sequences, approximately 6.6% seen once.

The chain recombines TRBV20-1 with TRBJ1-5; D not certain. The sequence was collected from a male patient aged 2-9 years who had a stem cell transplant for acute lymphoblastic leukemia, so the T cells may come from the graft donor. Sequences were derived from PBMCs, mostly from graft donor cells, sampled 360 days after TCRalphabeta/CD19-depleted stem cell transplant. CDR3 amino acids: CSASSYGRDNQPQHF. CDR3 nucleotides: TGCAGTGCTAGTAGCTACGGCCGGGACAATCAGCCCCAGCATTTT.